The 25 T cell receptor beta chains given below trace back to one sample, sequenced in a study of T cell changes during pregnancy in multiple sclerosis (dated by TCRdb to between 2018 and 2021). Libraries were made using the immunoSEQ multiplex PCR assay. What TCRdb holds here is the immuneACCESS table cut down to in-frame rearrangements. Part of the clones is not present; checked against another copy, under half of the missing clones reflect an unresolved V gene, and the others are unexplained. The table for this sample lists approximately 100,000 clones; about 94% of them were counted only once. More than 0.8% of the sample lies in the top ten. Sequences were derived from peripheral blood, sampled before pregnancy. Every receptor here comes from a female donor with multiple sclerosis, enrolled in a pregnancy study.

The V and J genes are TRBV5-4 and TRBJ2-3, with 7 bases that match TRBD1. V shed 0 bases, J shed 3 bases, and the junction held 4 bases outside the gene matches. The CDR3 spans 15 residues. Germline V gene sequence: CDR1 SGHNT, CDR2 YYREEE (reference sequence). The CDR3, as DNA: TGTGCCAGCAGCTTGGACAGGGGAGTGACAGATACGCAGTATTTT. This encodes CASSLDRGVTDTQYF.

This rearrangement joins TRBV2 to TRBJ1-4, with TRBD1 identical over 8 bases. The CDR3 runs 16 residues. V dropped 5 bases and J dropped 3; count of bases not matched to a gene: 8. CDR1 SNHLY and CDR2 FYNNEI come from the germline V gene. CDR3 loop: CASSPRQGRANEKLFF. For the CDR3, the DNA is TGTGCCAGCAGTCCTAGACAGGGGAGGGCTAATGAAAAACTGTTTTTT.

CDR3: CASLQTLQETQYF. Here the CDR3 DNA reads TGTGCCAGTCTACAGACCCTCCAAGAGACCCAGTACTTC. The gene calls are TRBV6-6 and TRBJ2-5; unclear D gene. Trimming removed 9 bases at V and 1 base at J, with 12 bases between. Germline CDR1 reads MNHNY; CDR2 reads SVGAGI (reference sequence). This CDR3 is 13 amino acids long.

This chain joins TRBV4-1 and TRBJ2-7; weak D call: TRBD2 (6 bases). The CDR3 is 14 residues long. The germline gives CDR1 MGHRA, CDR2 YSYEKL. V was clipped by 0 bases and J by 5 bases, with 11 bases between them. CDR3 DNA: TGCGCCAGCAGCCAAGATGGGTTAGCGGACGAGCAGTACTTC. Its translation is CASSQDGLADEQYF.

The J gene is TRBJ2-2, the V gene TRBV15; 11 bases line up with TRBD2. The junction had 8 bases not matched to a gene; V was cut back by 4 bases and J by 7 bases. CDR3 length: 16 amino acids. Germline lookup yields CDR1 LNHNV and CDR2 YYDKDF (reference sequence). CDR3 region: CATSILAGGPDGELFF. The CDR3 nucleotides read TGTGCCACCAGCATATTAGCGGGAGGGCCAGACGGGGAGCTGTTTTTT.

The chain couples TRBV2 to TRBJ1-3, with 8 bases aligning to TRBD1. Germline trimming cut 8 bases from V and 4 bases from J; bases unmatched to any gene: 19. Germline lookup yields CDR1 SNHLY and CDR2 FYNNEI. This CDR3 has 18 residues. In nucleotides, the CDR3 is TGTGCCAGCTTATTCACAGGGGGAATTTTGAGAAGGGGAAACACCATATATTTT. Protein: CASLFTGGILRRGNTIYF. The full variable domain, completed using reference TRBV2 and TRBJ1-3, is EPEVTQTPSHQVTQMGQEVILRCVPISNHLYFYWYRQILGQKVEFLVSFYNNEISEKSEIFDDQFSVERPDGSNFTLKIRSTKLEDSAMYFCASLFTGGILRRGNTIYFGEGSWLTVV.

The chain recombines TRBV7-9 with TRBJ2-2; D perhaps matches TRBD2 (5 bases). V shed 4 bases and J shed 6 bases, with 18 bases lying between them. The CDR3 sequence is 16 residues long. CDR1 and CDR2 (germline): SEHNR, FQNEAQ (reference sequence). The CDR3 here is CASSSFEGLFPGELFF. CDR3 in DNA: TGTGCCAGCAGCTCTTTCGAGGGCCTCTTTCCCGGGGAGCTGTTTTTT. The whole variable domain, filled in from reference TRBV7-9 and TRBJ2-2, reads DTGVSQNPRHKITKRGQNVTFRCDPISEHNRLYWYRQTLGQGPEFLTYFQNEAQLEKSRLLSDRFSAERPKGSFSTLEIQRTEQGDSAMYLCASSSFEGLFPGELFFGEGSRLTVL.

The chain is built from TRBV7-2 and TRBJ1-5; 9 bases are a match to TRBD1. V lost 5 bases, J lost 8 bases, and 7 bases stayed unmatched. The germline V gene has CDR1 SGHTA and CDR2 FQGNSA. This CDR3 is 14 amino acids long. This CDR3 reads CASSLNRGLEPQHF. CDR3 sequence (DNA): TGTGCCAGCAGCCTAAACAGGGGGCTGGAGCCCCAGCATTTT.

The chain joins TRBV2 to TRBJ2-1; 10 bases align to TRBD1. Germline-derived CDR1 and CDR2 are SNHLY and FYNNEI. Trimming removed 6 bases from V and 6 bases from J; junction bases left unmatched: 14. The CDR3 sequence is 17 residues long. DNA of the CDR3: TGTGCCAGCAGGAGGGGAAGTAAGGGACAGGGGTTCAATGAGCAGTTCTTC. It yields the protein CASRRGSKGQGFNEQFF. The whole variable domain, remainder taken from reference TRBV2 and TRBJ2-1, is EPEVTQTPSHQVTQMGQEVILRCVPISNHLYFYWYRQILGQKVEFLVSFYNNEISEKSEIFDDQFSVERPDGSNFTLKIRSTKLEDSAMYFCASRRGSKGQGFNEQFFGPGTRLTVL.

The CDR3 sequence is CASSRGLAGAIKTQYF. Here the CDR3 DNA reads TGTGCCAGCAGCCGAGGACTAGCGGGAGCTATTAAGACCCAGTACTTC. V and J are TRBV2 and TRBJ2-5; 13 bases match TRBD2. J gave up 6 bases and V 6 bases, and 10 bases lay outside the gene matches. The CDR3 totals 16 residues. The V gene's germline CDR1 is SNHLY and CDR2 FYNNEI.

The rearrangement uses TRBV9 and TRBJ1-4; a possible D gene is TRBD1 (5 bases). The germline V gene has CDR1 SGDLS and CDR2 YYNGEE. The CDR3 spans 14 residues. The V end was cut by 6 bases, the J end by 5 bases, with 14 bases between. The CDR3 reads CASNSGRANEKLFF. As DNA, the CDR3 is TGTGCCAGCAATTCGGGCAGGGCCAATGAAAAACTGTTTTTT. Complete variable domain (other parts from reference TRBV9 and TRBJ1-4): DSGVTQTPKHLITATGQRVTLRCSPRSGDLSVYWYQQSLDQGLQFLIQYYNGEERAKGNILERFSAQQFPDLHSELNLSSLELGDSALYFCASNSGRANEKLFFGSGTQLSVL.

The V call is TRBV20-1, the J call TRBJ1-2; tentative D call: TRBD1 (6 bases). The germline gives CDR1 DFQATT, CDR2 SNEGSKA (reference sequence). Trimming shortened V by 6 bases and J by 4 bases, and 9 bases separated the two germline ends. There are 11 residues in the CDR3. CDR3 coding DNA: TGCAGTGCCGCAGGGGCCTATGGCTACACCTTC. This codes for CSAAGAYGYTF.

This sequence joins TRBV6-6 and TRBJ1-1, with 8 positions matching TRBD1. This CDR3 has 15 amino acids. The germline V gene has CDR1 MNHNY and CDR2 SVGAGI (reference sequence). V gave up 0 bases and J gave up 4 bases; unmatched junction bases: 4. The CDR3 DNA follows: TGTGCCAGCAGTTACTCCGGACAGGGCGCCACTGAAGCTTTCTTT. This codes for CASSYSGQGATEAFF.

The gene calls are TRBV5-1 and TRBJ2-7; 10 bases fit TRBD2. There are 15 residues in the CDR3. Germline V gives CDR1 SGHRS, CDR2 YFSETQ. J gave up 3 bases and V 5 bases, and 8 bases lay outside the gene matches. CDR3 coding DNA: TGCGCCAGCAGATACGGACTAGCGGAGGTCTACGAGCAGTACTTC. The encoded protein is CASRYGLAEVYEQYF.

This chain connects TRBV7-9 to TRBJ2-3; 9 bases align to TRBD2. The length of the CDR3 is 17 residues. Germline V gene lookup returns CDR1 SEHNR and CDR2 FQNEAQ (reference sequence). Losses at the gene ends were 4 bases for V and 2 bases for J; bases not matched to a gene: 10. CDR3 in amino acids: CASSSWGLAEYTDTQYF. For the CDR3, the DNA is TGTGCCAGCAGCTCTTGGGGACTAGCTGAATACACAGATACGCAGTATTTT.

The chain links TRBV6-1 to TRBJ2-7; maybe TRBD1 (6 bases). V was shortened by 6 bases and J by 2 bases, with 11 bases between the two germline ends. This CDR3 contains 13 residues. The V gene's germline CDR1 is MNHNS and CDR2 SASEGT. For the CDR3, the DNA is TGTGCCAGCAGGGTCACAGGGCCCTACGAGCAGTACTTC. Its protein is CASRVTGPYEQYF.

The V gene is TRBV5-4, the J gene TRBJ2-2; 13 bases map to TRBD2. The V segment lost 5 bases and the J segment 2 bases; nucleotides outside the gene matches: 3. CDR1 SGHNT and CDR2 YYREEE come from the germline V gene (reference sequence). This CDR3 has 16 amino acids. The CDR3 sequence is CASRSGLAGNTGELFF. Here the CDR3 DNA reads TGTGCCAGCAGATCGGGACTAGCGGGAAACACCGGGGAGCTGTTTTTT.

A note on this clone: Sequence at one end of the junction differs from germline and may be a read error. This chain links TRBV28 with TRBJ1-4; D is perhaps TRBD1 (6 bases). The CDR3 has 13 residues. CDR1 is MDHEN, CDR2 SYDVKM, per germline. The CDR3 here is CASSLGGHEKLFF. CDR3 nucleotide sequence: TGTGCTAGCAGTTTGGGGGGGCACGAAAAACTGTTTTTT.

The V and J genes are TRBV9 and TRBJ1-2, with TRBD1 as a possible D gene (5 bases). The germline V gene encodes CDR1 SGDLS and CDR2 YYNGEE. V was cut by 4 bases and J by 4 bases, with 14 bases left in between. The length of the CDR3 is 14 residues. The CDR3 is CASSPLGGTYGYTF. CDR3 nucleotide sequence: TGTGCCAGCAGCCCTCTCGGGGGAACCTATGGCTACACCTTC.

The V gene is TRBV7-8, the J gene TRBJ1-3, with D perhaps matching TRBD1 (5 bases). Germline assignment: CDR1 SGHVS and CDR2 FQNEAQ. The V end was cut by 1 base, the J end by 2 bases, with 12 bases between. The CDR3 is 16 residues long. DNA for the CDR3: TGTGCCAGCAGCTTAGAGTCTGCAGGGACTGGAAACACCATATATTTT. Amino acid sequence: CASSLESAGTGNTIYF. Drawing the rest from reference TRBV7-8 and TRBJ1-3, the complete variable domain is GAGVSQSPRYKVAKRGQDVALRCDPISGHVSLFWYQQALGQGPEFLTYFQNEAQLDKSGLPSDRFFAERPEGSVSTLKIQRTQQEDSAVYLCASSLESAGTGNTIYFGEGSWLTVV.

This clone was found once. V usage is TRBV29-1 and J usage is TRBJ2-1; D uncertain. The CDR3 is 13 amino acids. V lost 4 bases to trimming and J lost 0 bases, with 7 bases between them. Looked up from germline, CDR1 is SQVTM and CDR2 is ANQGSEA. CDR3 DNA sequence: TGCAGCGTTGCGGAGAGCTCCTACAATGAGCAGTTCTTC. This codes for CSVAESSYNEQFF.

J is TRBJ1-2 and V is TRBV5-1; 10 nucleotides match TRBD1. The CDR3 spans 16 residues. With V trimmed by 3 bases and J by 0 bases, 5 bases remained unmatched. Germline CDR1 reads SGHRS; CDR2 reads YFSETQ. Written as DNA, the CDR3 is TGCGCCAGCAGCTCCCTCGGGACAGGGGCTAACTATGGCTACACCTTC. It codes for CASSSLGTGANYGYTF.

The CDR3 nucleotides are TGTGCCAGCAGTTTGACCAGGGCCGATCAGCCCCAGCATTTT. Amino acid sequence: CASSLTRADQPQHF. The V gene is TRBV27, the J gene TRBJ1-5; tentative D call: TRBD1 (5 bases). The germline V and J ends were trimmed by 3 bases and 5 bases, with 11 bases remaining between them. This CDR3 has 14 residues. Germline-derived CDR1 and CDR2 are MNHEY and SMNVEV (reference sequence).

The V call is TRBV19, the J call TRBJ2-7; D gene unclear. The CDR3 consists of 15 residues. The V gene's germline CDR1 is LNHDA and CDR2 SQIVND (reference sequence). The V and J ends lost 6 bases and 1 base respectively, with 16 bases between them. Written as DNA, the CDR3 is TGTGCCAGTAGCGCGGCAGCCGAAGGTTCCTACGAGCAGTACTTC. Residues: CASSAAAEGSYEQYF.

The chain uses TRBV11-2 and TRBJ1-2; weak D call: TRBD1 (6 bases). The CDR3 is 16 amino acids. Trimming shortened V by 0 bases and J by 0 bases, and 11 bases separated the two germline ends. The germline V gene has CDR1 SGHAT and CDR2 FQNNGV. The CDR3 loop is CASSLEGRGSNYGYTF. The CDR3 coding sequence is TGTGCCAGCAGCTTAGAGGGCAGGGGTTCTAACTATGGCTACACCTTC.